This TCR beta chain was captured in a study of blood T cell repertoires in COVID-19. The method was immunoSEQ multiplex PCR; TCRdb's version includes in-frame clones alone and lacks a portion of them. The data contain under 300,000 clones, more than 70% of them singletons. The V segment lost 10 bases and the J segment 5 bases; nucleotides outside the gene matches: 13. The germline V gene encodes CDR1 SNHLY and CDR2 FYNNEI. CDR3 length: 15 residues. Sequenced material: peripheral blood. The rearrangement links TRBV2 to TRBJ2-5, with TRBD1 matching 10 bases. The receptor's source is a woman aged 40 to 50 who had recovered from COVID-19. As DNA, the CDR3 is TGTGCCACCAGAAAGGACAGGGGGAACTTTGAGACCCAGTACTTC. Amino acids: CATRKDRGNFETQYF. Looking up the rest from reference TRBV2 and TRBJ2-5 gives the full variable domain: EPEVTQTPSHQVTQMGQEVILRCVPISNHLYFYWYRQILGQKVEFLVSFYNNEISEKSEIFDDQFSVERPDGSNFTLKIRSTKLEDSAMYFCATRKDRGNFETQYFGPGTRLLVL.